The 13 T cell receptor beta chains listed next were all sequenced from one sample in a study of cytomegalovirus exposure and HLA in healthy donors (dated by TCRdb to about 2017). The library was made by the immunoSEQ multiplex PCR assay. For the multiplex PCR, a mixture combining 60 forward primers for TCR Vbeta segments and 13 reverse primers for TCR Jbeta segments was used. TCRdb carries this immuneACCESS record with in-frame sequences only. Its versions omit some clonotypes, under half of them owing to an unresolved V gene in the studies checked, with the rest unexplained. A total of about 130,000 clones appear in this sample, about 8.5% of them only once. Less than 7% of the sample lies in the top ten. The sequenced sample was PBMCs. These receptors came from a man aged 35-49 years in good health and CMV-seronegative.

The chain has TRBV9 and TRBJ2-5; D not resolved. Trimming took off 0 bases at V and 5 bases at J, with 8 bases between the two ends. Per the germline V gene, CDR1 is SGDLS and CDR2 is YYNGEE. There are 13 residues in the CDR3. Here the CDR3 DNA reads TGTGCCAGCAGCGTAGGAGAGGTCGAGACCCAGTACTTC. Translating it yields CASSVGEVETQYF.

This clone was seen a handful of times. J is TRBJ2-7 and V is TRBV10-3; 7 nucleotides match TRBD1. Germline CDR1 and CDR2: ENHRY and SYGVKD. Germline trimming cut 6 bases from V and 0 bases from J; bases unmatched to any gene: 11. The length of the CDR3 is 16 residues. CDR3 amino acids: CAIRATTGTDSYEQYF. In DNA form, the CDR3 reads TGTGCCATCAGAGCTACCACCGGGACAGACTCCTACGAGCAGTACTTC.

This clone appeared a few times. V gene TRBV11-2 combines with J gene TRBJ1-4, with a possible D match to TRBD1 (6 bases). Germline loops: CDR1 SGHAT, CDR2 FQNNGV. This CDR3 is built from 15 residues. The V gene lost 0 bases and the J gene lost 4 bases, with 9 bases spanning the gap. In DNA, the CDR3 is TGTGCCAGCAGCTTAGAGTCGGACAGTAATGAAAAACTGTTTTTT. Protein: CASSLESDSNEKLFF.

The chain couples TRBV9 to TRBJ1-1, with D maybe TRBD1 (6 bases). This CDR3 comprises 15 residues. Germline CDR1 reads SGDLS; CDR2 reads YYNGEE. Trimming shortened V by 0 bases and J by 1 base, and 10 bases separated the two germline ends. In DNA, the CDR3 is TGTGCCAGCAGCGTAGTTCCAGGGGAGAACACTGAAGCTTTCTTT. Amino acid sequence: CASSVVPGENTEAFF.

The chain recombines TRBV30 with TRBJ1-5; no clear D. Deletions cut 1 base from V and 0 bases from J, with 7 bases between. Germline loops: CDR1 GTSNPN, CDR2 SVGIG (reference sequence). The CDR3 spans 14 residues. CDR3 nucleotides: TGTGCCTGGAGTGGGGCAGCTAGCAATCAGCCCCAGCATTTT. Residues: CAWSGAASNQPQHF.

This clone was counted between two and nine times. The V and J genes are TRBV9 and TRBJ1-5; D is unresolved. Germline-derived CDR1 and CDR2 are SGDLS and YYNGEE. V gave up 0 bases and J gave up 0 bases, with 10 bases separating them. The CDR3 consists of 16 residues. The CDR3, as DNA: TGTGCCAGCAGCGTAGCGGGGAAAAATAGCAATCAGCCCCAGCATTTT. It is translated as CASSVAGKNSNQPQHF.

The V and J genes are TRBV10-3 and TRBJ1-2; maybe TRBD1 (5 bases). The CDR3 is 13 residues long. Germline CDR1 is ENHRY and CDR2 is SYGVKD. The V and J ends lost 10 bases and 8 bases respectively, with 20 bases between them. The CDR3 region is CATTGTGDGGYTF. The CDR3 nucleotides are TGTGCCACCACCGGGACTGGGGACGGGGGCTACACCTTC.

V gene TRBV28 combines with J gene TRBJ2-5, with TRBD1 matching over 7 bases. The germline V gene has CDR1 MDHEN and CDR2 SYDVKM. The junction had 7 bases not matched to a gene; V was cut back by 7 bases and J by 5 bases. CDR3 length: 13 amino acids. CDR3 loop: CASTDRDGETQYF. The CDR3 DNA follows: TGTGCCAGCACAGACAGGGATGGCGAGACCCAGTACTTC.

This clone was seen only a few times. This chain uses TRBV5-6 with TRBJ2-7; TRBD1 is a possible D gene (6 bases). Trimming shortened V by 4 bases and J by 9 bases, and 20 bases separated the two germline ends. CDR3 length: 14 amino acids. Germline loops: CDR1 SGHDT, CDR2 YYEEEE. The CDR3 bases are TGTGCCAGCAGCCCTATAGGCTATACAGGGCTGCAGTACTTC. Amino acids: CASSPIGYTGLQYF.

This clone came up a few times. This chain connects TRBV6-5 to TRBJ1-1; D might be TRBD1 (6 bases). The germline CDR1 and CDR2 sequences are MNHEY and SVGAGI. V shed 5 bases and J shed 10 bases, with 17 bases lying between them. This CDR3 contains 13 residues. CDR3 protein: CASSKGTNLVAFF. The CDR3 DNA reads as TGTGCCAGCAGTAAAGGGACAAATTTGGTAGCTTTCTTT.

This clone was counted between two and nine times. The chain uses TRBV19 and TRBJ1-1; D is perhaps TRBD1 (6 bases). Germline assignment: CDR1 LNHDA and CDR2 SQIVND (reference sequence). Trimming pared 5 bases from V and 2 bases from J, leaving 15 bases between. The CDR3 is 15 amino acids. CDR3 DNA sequence: TGTGCCAGTAGTCCCCACGGACAGCACAACACTGAAGCTTTCTTT. Protein: CASSPHGQHNTEAFF.

This chain uses TRBV11-2 with TRBJ1-1; 8 bases are shared with TRBD1. This CDR3 has 14 amino acids. J was trimmed by 4 bases and V by 1 base; bases with no gene match: 2. The V gene's germline CDR1 is SGHAT and CDR2 FQNNGV. CDR3 protein: CASSLGQGSTEAFF. The CDR3 DNA is TGTGCCAGCAGCTTAGGACAGGGGTCCACTGAAGCTTTCTTT.

This rearrangement joins TRBV30 to TRBJ1-5; 9 positions agree with TRBD1. Germline CDR1 and CDR2: GTSNPN and SVGIG (reference sequence). This CDR3 contains 13 residues. The V and J ends lost 1 base and 7 bases, in that order; junction bases with no gene match: 2. CDR3 DNA: TGTGCCTGGAGTGGGGACAGGGACCAGCCCCAGCATTTT. It yields the protein CAWSGDRDQPQHF.